The rows below give T cell receptor beta chains drawn from one sample of a study of tumor-infiltrating lymphocytes in oesophageal squamous cell carcinoma. TCRdb used MiXCR to reprocess the PCR reads, holding one entry per CDR3 protein. This sample carries around 18,000 distinct CDR3 sequences, 35% to 50% of them seen once, and the ten largest clones take around 28%. Sequenced sample: esophageal tumor tissue. These receptors originate from a male donor with esophageal squamous cell carcinoma. The CDR3 runs from the conserved cysteine through the conserved F or W. A D gene is named only where the DNA matches it firmly. Part of the rows lack a size; the others show once, few, many or a class for expanded clones.

D gene,J gene,clone size,V gene,CDR3 protein,CDR3 DNA
NA,TRBJ2-5,once,TRBV7-2,CASSSRLQETQYF,TGTGCCAGCAGCTCACGACTCCAAGAGACCCAGTACTTC
NA,TRBJ2-7,NA,TRBV28,CASSLRGYEQYF,TGTGCCAGCAGTTTACGGGGCTACGAGCAGTACTTC
NA,TRBJ2-3,once,TRBV6-8,CASSYSPGTDTQYF,TGTGCCAGCAGTTACTCTCCGGGCACAGATACGCAGTATTTT
NA,TRBJ2-2,many,TRBV4-2,CASSQDLGGADGELFF,TGTGCCAGCAGCCAAGATCTTGGGGGGGCGGACGGGGAGCTGTTTTTT
NA,TRBJ2-2,NA,TRBV7-6,CASSLGTKTGELFF,TGTGCCAGCAGCTTAGGGACGAAAACCGGGGAGCTGTTTTTT
NA,TRBJ2-1,NA,TRBV7-3,CASSWGKDTQFF,TGTGCCAGCAGCTGGGGGAAAGATACGCAGTTCTTC
NA,TRBJ2-1,NA,TRBV7-6,CASSADTSSSYNEQFF,TGTGCCAGCAGCGCGGACACTTCGAGCTCCTACAATGAGCAGTTCTTC
NA,TRBJ2-3,once,TRBV6-8,CASSYDPPTDTQYF,TGTGCCAGCAGTTACGATCCGCCAACAGATACGCAGTATTTT
NA,TRBJ2-2,NA,TRBV7-6,CASGEGRPARELFF,TGTGCCAGTGGCGAGGGCCGCCCAGCTAGGGAGCTGTTTTTT
TRBD1,TRBJ1-3,once,TRBV7-6,CASSLAQTGPGNTIYF,TGTGCCAGCAGCTTAGCGCAGACAGGGCCTGGAAACACCATATATTTT
NA,TRBJ1-2,NA,TRBV15,CATSRDLATNYGYTF,TGTGCCACCAGCAGAGATCTGGCTACCAACTATGGCTACACCTTC
NA,TRBJ2-7,few,TRBV7-9,CASSRTVYEQYF,TGTGCCAGCAGCCGGACAGTATACGAGCAGTACTTC
NA,TRBJ2-7,many,TRBV27,CASSRPTTYNSPLHF,TGTGCCAGCAGCCGTCCGACAACTTATAATTCACCCCTCCACTTC
NA,TRBJ2-5,few,TRBV7-2,CASSLVRGGGETQYF,TGTGCCAGCAGCTTGGTCAGAGGGGGAGGGGAGACCCAGTACTTC
NA,TRBJ1-2,NA,TRBV29-1,CSVVKGNGYTF,TGCAGCGTTGTGAAAGGGAATGGCTACACCTTC
NA,TRBJ2-1,NA,TRBV7-6,CASSLSHSNEQFF,TGTGCTAGCAGCTTATCCCATAGCAACGAGCAGTTCTTC
TRBD1,TRBJ2-7,NA,TRBV27,CASSGQGSSYEQYF,TGTGCCAGCAGCGGACAGGGCTCCTCCTACGAGCAGTACTTC
NA,TRBJ2-6,few,TRBV7-2,CASSLETF,TGTGCCAGCAGCTTAGAGACTTTC
NA,TRBJ1-2,NA,TRBV7-1,CASSHPSGAPGPSVNYGYTF,TGTGCCAGCAGCCATCCCTCGGGGGCGCCTGGTCCCTCCGTTAATTATGGCTACACCTTC
TRBD1,TRBJ2-5,NA,TRBV24-1,CATSRTGQKTQYF,TGTGCCACCAGCCGGACAGGTCAGAAGACCCAGTACTTC